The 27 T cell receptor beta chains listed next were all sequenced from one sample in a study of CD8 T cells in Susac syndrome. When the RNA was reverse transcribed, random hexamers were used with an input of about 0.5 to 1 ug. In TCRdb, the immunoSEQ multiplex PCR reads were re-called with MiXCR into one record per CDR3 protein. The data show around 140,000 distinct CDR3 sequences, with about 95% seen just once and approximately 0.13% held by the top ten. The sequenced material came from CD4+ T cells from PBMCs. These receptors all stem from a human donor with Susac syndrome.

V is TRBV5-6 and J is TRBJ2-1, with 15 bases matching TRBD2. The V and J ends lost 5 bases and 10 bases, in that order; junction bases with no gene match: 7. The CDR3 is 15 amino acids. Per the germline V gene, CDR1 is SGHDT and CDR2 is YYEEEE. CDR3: CASSSGLAGGREQFF. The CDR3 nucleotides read TGTGCCAGCAGTTCCGGACTAGCGGGAGGGAGAGAGCAGTTCTTC. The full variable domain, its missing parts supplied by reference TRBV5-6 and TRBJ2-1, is DAGVTQSPTHLIKTRGQQVTLRCSPKSGHDTVSWYQQALGQGPQFIFQYYEEEERQRGNFPDRFSGHQFPNYSSELNVNALLLGDSALYLCASSSGLAGGREQFFGPGTRLTVL.

The CDR3, as DNA: TGTGCCAGCAGTGGGGGATTTCAGGACTATGGCTACACCTTC. This encodes CASSGGFQDYGYTF. This rearrangement joins TRBV7-2 to TRBJ1-2; perhaps TRBD1 as D (5 bases). V was pared by 6 bases and J by 3 bases, with 14 bases between. Germline V lookup: CDR1 SGHTA, CDR2 FQGNSA. The CDR3 is 14 amino acids.

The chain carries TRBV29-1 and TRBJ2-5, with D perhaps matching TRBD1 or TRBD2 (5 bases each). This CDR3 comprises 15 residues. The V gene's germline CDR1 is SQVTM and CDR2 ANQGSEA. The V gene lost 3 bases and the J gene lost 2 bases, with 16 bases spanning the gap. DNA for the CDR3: TGCAGCGTTGAGATCGGTGGGGGATTTCAAGAGACCCAGTACTTC. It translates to CSVEIGGGFQETQYF. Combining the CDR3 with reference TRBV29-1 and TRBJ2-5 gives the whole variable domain SAVISQKPSRDICQRGTSLTIQCQVDSQVTMMFWYRQQPGQSLTLIATANQGSEATYESGFVIDKFPISRPNLTFSTLTVSNMSPEDSSIYLCSVEIGGGFQETQYFGPGTRLLVL.

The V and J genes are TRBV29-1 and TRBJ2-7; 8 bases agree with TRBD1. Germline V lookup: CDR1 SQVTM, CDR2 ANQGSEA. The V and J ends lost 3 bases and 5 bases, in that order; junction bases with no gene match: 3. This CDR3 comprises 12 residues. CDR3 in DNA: TGCAGCGTTGAGACAGGGGTGAACGAGCAGTACTTC. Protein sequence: CSVETGVNEQYF.

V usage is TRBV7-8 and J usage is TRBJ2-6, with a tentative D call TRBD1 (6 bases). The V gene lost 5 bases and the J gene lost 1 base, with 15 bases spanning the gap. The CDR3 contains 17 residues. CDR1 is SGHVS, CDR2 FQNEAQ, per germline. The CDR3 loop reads CASSRLPQGSGANVLTF. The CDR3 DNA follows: TGTGCCAGCAGCCGATTACCACAGGGATCTGGGGCCAACGTCCTGACTTTC.

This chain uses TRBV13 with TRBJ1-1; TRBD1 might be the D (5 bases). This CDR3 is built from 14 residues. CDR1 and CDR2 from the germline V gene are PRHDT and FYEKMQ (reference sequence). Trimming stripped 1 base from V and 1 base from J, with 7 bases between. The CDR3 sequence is CASSLEGENTEAFF. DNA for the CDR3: TGTGCCAGCAGCTTAGAAGGGGAGAACACTGAAGCTTTCTTT.

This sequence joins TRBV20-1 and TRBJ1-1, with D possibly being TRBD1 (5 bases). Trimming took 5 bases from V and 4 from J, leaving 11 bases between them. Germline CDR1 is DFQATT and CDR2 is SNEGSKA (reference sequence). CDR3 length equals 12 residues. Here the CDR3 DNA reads TGCAGTGCTTACCGGGACGGCACTGAAGCTTTCTTT. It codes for CSAYRDGTEAFF.

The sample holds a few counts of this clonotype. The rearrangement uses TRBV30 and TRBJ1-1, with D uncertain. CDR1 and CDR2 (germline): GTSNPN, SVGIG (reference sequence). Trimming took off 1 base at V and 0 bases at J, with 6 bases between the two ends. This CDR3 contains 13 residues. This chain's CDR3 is CAWSGQLNTEAFF. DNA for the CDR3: TGTGCCTGGAGTGGGCAGTTGAACACTGAAGCTTTCTTT.

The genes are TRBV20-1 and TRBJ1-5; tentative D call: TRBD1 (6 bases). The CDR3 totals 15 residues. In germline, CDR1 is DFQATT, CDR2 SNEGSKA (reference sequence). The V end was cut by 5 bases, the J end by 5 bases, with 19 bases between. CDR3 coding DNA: TGCAGTGCTCGCCGGGACACCATCGGAGATCAGCCCCAGCATTTT. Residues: CSARRDTIGDQPQHF.

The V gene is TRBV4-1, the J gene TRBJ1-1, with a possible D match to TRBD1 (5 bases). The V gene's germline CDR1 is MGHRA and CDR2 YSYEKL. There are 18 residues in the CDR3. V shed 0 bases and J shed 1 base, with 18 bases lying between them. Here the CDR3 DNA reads TGCGCCAGCAGCCAAGATCAACCTCGGGACCTCGGGAACACTGAAGCTTTCTTT. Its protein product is CASSQDQPRDLGNTEAFF.

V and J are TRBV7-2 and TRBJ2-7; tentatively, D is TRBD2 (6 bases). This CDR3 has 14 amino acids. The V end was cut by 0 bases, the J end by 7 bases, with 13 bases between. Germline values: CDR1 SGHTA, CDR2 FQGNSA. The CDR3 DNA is TGTGCCAGCAGCTTAGCCGGGAGTTCGAGGGAGCAGTACTTC. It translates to CASSLAGSSREQYF.

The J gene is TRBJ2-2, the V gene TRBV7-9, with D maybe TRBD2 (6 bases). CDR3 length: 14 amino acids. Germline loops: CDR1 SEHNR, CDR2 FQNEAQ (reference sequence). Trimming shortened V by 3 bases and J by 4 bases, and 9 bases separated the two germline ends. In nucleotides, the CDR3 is TGTGCCAGCAGCTTGCGGGACGGCACCGGGGAGCTGTTTTTT. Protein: CASSLRDGTGELFF. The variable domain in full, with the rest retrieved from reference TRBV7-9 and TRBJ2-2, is DTGVSQNPRHKITKRGQNVTFRCDPISEHNRLYWYRQTLGQGPEFLTYFQNEAQLEKSRLLSDRFSAERPKGSFSTLEIQRTEQGDSAMYLCASSLRDGTGELFFGEGSRLTVL.

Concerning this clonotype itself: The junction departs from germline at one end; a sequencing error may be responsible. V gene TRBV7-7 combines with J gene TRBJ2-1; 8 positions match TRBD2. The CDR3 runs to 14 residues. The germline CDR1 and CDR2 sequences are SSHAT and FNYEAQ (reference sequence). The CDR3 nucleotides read TGTGCTAGCAGCCCAGGCCTGAGCGGGGGTGAGCAGTTCTTC. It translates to CASSPGLSGGEQFF.

The CDR3 loop is CASSFPGQGEVNEQFF. CDR3 DNA: TGTGCCAGCAGCTTCCCGGGACAGGGGGAGGTGAATGAGCAGTTCTTC. This chain joins TRBV7-9 and TRBJ2-1, with TRBD1 identical over 11 bases. Germline CDR1 is SEHNR and CDR2 is FQNEAQ (reference sequence). This CDR3 is 16 amino acids long. Trimming removed 3 bases from V and 7 bases from J; junction bases left unmatched: 8.

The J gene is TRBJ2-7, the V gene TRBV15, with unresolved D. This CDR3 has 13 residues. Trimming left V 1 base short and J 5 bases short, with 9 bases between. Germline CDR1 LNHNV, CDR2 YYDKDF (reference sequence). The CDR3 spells CATSRGTVHEQYF. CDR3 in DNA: TGTGCCACCAGCAGAGGGACGGTACACGAGCAGTACTTC.

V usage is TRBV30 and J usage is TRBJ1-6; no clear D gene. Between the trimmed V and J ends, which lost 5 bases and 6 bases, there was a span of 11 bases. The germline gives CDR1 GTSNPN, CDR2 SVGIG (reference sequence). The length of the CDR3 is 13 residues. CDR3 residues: CAWGPRRNSPLHF. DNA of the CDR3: TGTGCCTGGGGGCCTAGGCGTAATTCACCCCTCCACTTT.

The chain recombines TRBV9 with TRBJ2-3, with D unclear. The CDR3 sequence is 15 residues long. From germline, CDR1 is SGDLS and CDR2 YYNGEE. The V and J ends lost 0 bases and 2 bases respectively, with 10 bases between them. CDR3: CASSVAVAITDTQYF. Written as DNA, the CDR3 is TGTGCCAGCAGCGTAGCGGTTGCGATCACAGATACGCAGTATTTT.

CDR3 in amino acids: CSAEGGTGSGNTIYF. The CDR3 DNA reads as TGCAGTGCGGAAGGCGGTACCGGCTCTGGAAACACCATATATTTT. This rearrangement joins TRBV20-1 to TRBJ1-3; D is unresolved. The germline V gene has CDR1 DFQATT and CDR2 SNEGSKA (reference sequence). The germline V and J ends were trimmed by 6 bases and 0 bases, with 15 bases remaining between them. The CDR3 consists of 15 residues.

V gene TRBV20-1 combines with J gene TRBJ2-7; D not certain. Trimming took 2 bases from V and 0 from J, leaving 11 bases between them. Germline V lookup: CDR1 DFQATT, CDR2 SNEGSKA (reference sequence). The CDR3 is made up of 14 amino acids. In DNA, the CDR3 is TGCAGTGCTAGACAGCCGAAGGGCTCCTACGAGCAGTACTTC. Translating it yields CSARQPKGSYEQYF.

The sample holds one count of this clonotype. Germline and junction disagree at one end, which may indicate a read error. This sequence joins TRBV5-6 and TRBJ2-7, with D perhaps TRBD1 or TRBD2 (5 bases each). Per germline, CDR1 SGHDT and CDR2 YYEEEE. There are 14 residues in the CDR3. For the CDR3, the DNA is TGTGCCAGCAGCTTATCAGGGTCCGACTACCAGCAGTACTTC. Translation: CASSLSGSDYQQYF.

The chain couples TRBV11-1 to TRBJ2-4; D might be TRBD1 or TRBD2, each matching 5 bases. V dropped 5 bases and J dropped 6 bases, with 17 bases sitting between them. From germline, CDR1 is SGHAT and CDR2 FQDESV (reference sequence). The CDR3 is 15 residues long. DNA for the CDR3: TGTGCCAGCAGCCTGACGGGGCAATGGGTAAACATTCAGTACTTC. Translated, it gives CASSLTGQWVNIQYF.

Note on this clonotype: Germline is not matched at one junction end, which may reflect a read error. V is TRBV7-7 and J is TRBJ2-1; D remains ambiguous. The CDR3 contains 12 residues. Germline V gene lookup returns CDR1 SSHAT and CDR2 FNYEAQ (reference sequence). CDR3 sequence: CASSLVDVEQFF. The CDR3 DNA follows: TGTGCTAGCAGCTTAGTGGACGTTGAGCAGTTCTTC.

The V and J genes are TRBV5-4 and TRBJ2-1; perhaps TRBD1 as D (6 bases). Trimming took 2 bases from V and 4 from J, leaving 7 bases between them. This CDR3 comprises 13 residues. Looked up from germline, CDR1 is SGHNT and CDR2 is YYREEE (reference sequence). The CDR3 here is CASSLQGYNEQFF. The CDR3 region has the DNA TGTGCCAGCAGCTTACAGGGTTACAATGAGCAGTTCTTC.

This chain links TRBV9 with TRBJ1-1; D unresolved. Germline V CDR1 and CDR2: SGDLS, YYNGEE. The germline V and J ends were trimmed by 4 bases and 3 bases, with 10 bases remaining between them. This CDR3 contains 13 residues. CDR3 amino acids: CASSMIRDTEAFF. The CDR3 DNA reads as TGTGCCAGCAGCATGATCCGGGACACTGAAGCTTTCTTT.

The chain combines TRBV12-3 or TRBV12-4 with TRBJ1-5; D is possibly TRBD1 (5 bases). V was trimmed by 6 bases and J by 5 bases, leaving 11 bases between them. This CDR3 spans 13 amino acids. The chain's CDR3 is CASSHGQHQPQHF. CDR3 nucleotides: TGTGCCAGCAGCCACGGACAACATCAGCCCCAGCATTTT.

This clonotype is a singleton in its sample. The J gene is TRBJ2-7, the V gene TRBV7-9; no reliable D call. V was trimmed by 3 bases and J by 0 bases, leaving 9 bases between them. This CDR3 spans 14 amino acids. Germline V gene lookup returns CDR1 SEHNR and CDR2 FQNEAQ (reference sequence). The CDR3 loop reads CASSFDKSSYEQYF. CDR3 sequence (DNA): TGTGCCAGCAGCTTCGACAAGAGCTCCTACGAGCAGTACTTC. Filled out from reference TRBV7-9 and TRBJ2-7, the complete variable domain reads DTGVSQNPRHKITKRGQNVTFRCDPISEHNRLYWYRQTLGQGPEFLTYFQNEAQLEKSRLLSDRFSAERPKGSFSTLEIQRTEQGDSAMYLCASSFDKSSYEQYFGPGTRLTVT.

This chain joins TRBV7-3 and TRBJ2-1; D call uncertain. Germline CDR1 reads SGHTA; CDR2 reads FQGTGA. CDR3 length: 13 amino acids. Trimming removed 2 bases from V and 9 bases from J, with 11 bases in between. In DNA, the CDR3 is TGTGCCAGCAGCTTATCGGTGTCTAGTGAGCAGTTCTTC. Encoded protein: CASSLSVSSEQFF. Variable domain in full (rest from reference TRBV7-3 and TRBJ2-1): GAGVSQTPSNKVTEKGKYVELRCDPISGHTALYWYRQSLGQGPEFLIYFQGTGAADDSGLPNDRFFAVRPEGSVSTLKIQRTERGDSAVYLCASSLSVSSEQFFGPGTRLTVL.